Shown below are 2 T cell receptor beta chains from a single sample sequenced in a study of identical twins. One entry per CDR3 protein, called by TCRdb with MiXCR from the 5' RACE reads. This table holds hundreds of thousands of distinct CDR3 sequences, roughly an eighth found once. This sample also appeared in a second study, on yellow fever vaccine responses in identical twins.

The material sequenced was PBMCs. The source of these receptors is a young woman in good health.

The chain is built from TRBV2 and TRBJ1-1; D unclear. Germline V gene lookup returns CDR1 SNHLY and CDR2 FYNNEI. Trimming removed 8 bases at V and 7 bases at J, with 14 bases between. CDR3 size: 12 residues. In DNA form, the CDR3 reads TGTGCCAGCGAAAGGGTAGGGCTTGAAGCTTTCTTT. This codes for CASERVGLEAFF.

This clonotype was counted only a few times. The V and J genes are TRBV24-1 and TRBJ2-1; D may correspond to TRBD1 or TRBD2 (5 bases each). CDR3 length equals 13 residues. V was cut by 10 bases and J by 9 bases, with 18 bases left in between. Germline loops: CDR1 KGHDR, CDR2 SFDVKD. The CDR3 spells CATLRDDLSEQFF. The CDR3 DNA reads TGTGCCACGCTCCGGGACGACTTAAGTGAGCAGTTCTTC.